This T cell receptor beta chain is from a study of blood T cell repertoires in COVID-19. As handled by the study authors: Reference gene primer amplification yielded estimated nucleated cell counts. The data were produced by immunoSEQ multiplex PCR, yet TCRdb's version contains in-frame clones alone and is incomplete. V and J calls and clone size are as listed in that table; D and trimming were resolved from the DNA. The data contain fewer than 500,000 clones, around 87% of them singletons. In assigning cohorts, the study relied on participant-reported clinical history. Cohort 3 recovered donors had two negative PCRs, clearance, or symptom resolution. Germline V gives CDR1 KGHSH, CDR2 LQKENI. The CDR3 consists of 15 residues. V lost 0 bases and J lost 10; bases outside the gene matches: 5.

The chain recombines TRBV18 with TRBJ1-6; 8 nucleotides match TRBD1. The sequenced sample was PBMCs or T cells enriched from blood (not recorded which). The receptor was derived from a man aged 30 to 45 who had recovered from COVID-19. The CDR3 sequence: CASSPPGQGGSPLHF. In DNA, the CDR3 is TGTGCCAGCTCACCACCTGGACAGGGTGGATCACCCCTCCACTTT.